Following are 19 T cell receptor beta chains from one sample sequenced in a study of blood T cell repertoires in COVID-19. TCRdb's table, derived via immunoSEQ multiplex PCR, lists solely in-frame clones and lacks some. The profile shows about 330,000 clones, 86% of them singletons. Sequences were obtained from PBMCs or T cells enriched from blood (not recorded which). Receptors were obtained from a woman aged 18 to 35 who had recovered from COVID-19.

The rearrangement links TRBV19 to TRBJ1-5, with TRBD1 matching over 7 bases. Germline assignment: CDR1 LNHDA and CDR2 SQIVND (reference sequence). The trim removed 3 bases at V and 7 bases at J, leaving 9 bases unmatched. The CDR3 covers 15 residues. CDR3 DNA: TGTGCCAGTAGTATTATGACAGGGCAGGGGCAGCCCCAGCATTTT. Translated, it gives CASSIMTGQGQPQHF.

V usage is TRBV6-6 and J usage is TRBJ1-5; TRBD1 agrees at 7 bases. V lost 5 bases to trimming and J lost 1 base; unmatched junction nucleotides: 11. The CDR3 is 17 amino acids. CDR1 and CDR2 from the germline V gene are MNHNY and SVGAGI (reference sequence). For the CDR3, the DNA is TGTGCCAGCAGTCTTAAAGCCGGGACAGTCAGCAATCAGCCCCAGCATTTT. Encoded protein: CASSLKAGTVSNQPQHF.

The chain carries TRBV28 and TRBJ2-2; no clear D. Germline V gene sequence: CDR1 MDHEN, CDR2 SYDVKM. The CDR3 length is 14 residues. Trimming stripped 6 bases from V and 7 bases from J, with 15 bases between. For the CDR3, the DNA is TGTGCCAGCAGCCAAATAGAATTGGTCGGGGAGCTGTTTTTT. This translates into CASSQIELVGELFF.

This clone was counted only a few times. V usage is TRBV27 and J usage is TRBJ2-1, with D perhaps TRBD1 (5 bases). This CDR3 has 15 amino acids. CDR1 and CDR2 from the germline V gene are MNHEY and SMNVEV (reference sequence). V lost 5 bases, J lost 6 bases, and 17 bases lay in between. CDR3 nucleotide sequence: TGTGCCAGCAGTCCGCAGGGTAGGGTTCGCAATGAGCAGTTCTTC. Protein: CASSPQGRVRNEQFF.

The chain uses TRBV10-1 and TRBJ2-3, with TRBD1 identical over 7 bases. The V segment lost 3 bases and the J segment 2 bases; nucleotides outside the gene matches: 2. Looked up from germline, CDR1 is WNHNN and CDR2 is SYGVQD (reference sequence). The CDR3 spans 14 residues. The CDR3 DNA is TGCGCCAGCAGTGATAGGGGGCCCACAGATACGCAGTATTTT. It yields the protein CASSDRGPTDTQYF.

A remark on this clone: At the DNA level, this CDR3 is encoded by other sequences in the same sample as well. The J gene is TRBJ1-1, the V gene TRBV7-3; D is uncertain. The CDR3 consists of 13 residues. Germline V lookup: CDR1 SGHTA, CDR2 FQGTGA. V was trimmed by 1 base and J by 3 bases, leaving 6 bases between them. The DNA of the CDR3 is TGTGCCAGCAGCTTAAGGAGGGACACTGAAGCTTTCTTT. Encoded protein: CASSLRRDTEAFF.

Here the CDR3 DNA reads TGTGCCAGCAGCTTAGCGACAGGGGATAGCAATCAGCCCCAGCATTTT. It encodes CASSLATGDSNQPQHF. The V call is TRBV7-8, the J call TRBJ1-5, with TRBD1 matching over 8 bases. CDR1 is SGHVS and CDR2 is FQNEAQ in the germline V gene. This CDR3 is built from 16 residues. V lost 0 bases to trimming and J lost 0 bases; unmatched junction nucleotides: 1.

The rearrangement uses TRBV12-3 or TRBV12-4 and TRBJ1-2; D unresolved. V dropped 6 bases and J dropped 1 base, with 9 bases sitting between them. This CDR3 has 13 amino acids. The CDR3 here is CASRRSVNYGYTF. The CDR3 DNA follows: TGTGCCAGCAGACGGTCTGTTAACTATGGCTACACCTTC.

This rearrangement joins TRBV7-9 to TRBJ1-4; 8 bases align to TRBD1. The CDR3 runs 14 residues. V trimming: 1 base; J trimming: 8 bases; junction bases outside the gene matches: 3. The germline V gene encodes CDR1 SEHNR and CDR2 FQNEAQ (reference sequence). The CDR3 reads CASSLDRGGEKLFF. In DNA, the CDR3 is TGTGCCAGCAGCTTAGACAGGGGGGGCGAAAAACTGTTTTTT.

V usage is TRBV29-1 and J usage is TRBJ1-1; D perhaps matches TRBD1 (6 bases). The CDR3 length is 15 residues. Germline V gene lookup returns CDR1 SQVTM and CDR2 ANQGSEA. V shed 4 bases and J shed 0 bases, with 15 bases lying between them. The CDR3 DNA reads TGCAGCGTTGGCCGGACAGCCGAGGTGAACACTGAAGCTTTCTTT. Amino acid sequence: CSVGRTAEVNTEAFF.

This chain uses TRBV6-5 with TRBJ2-3, with no clear D. Germline values: CDR1 MNHEY, CDR2 SVGAGI. Trimming removed 2 bases from V and 2 bases from J, with 11 bases in between. The CDR3 loop spans 15 amino acids. The CDR3 DNA sequence: TGTGCCAGCAGTTACGGGCCCCCAAACACAGATACGCAGTATTTT. It translates to CASSYGPPNTDTQYF.

CDR3 in amino acids: CASSPTGAEEKLFF. The CDR3 DNA follows: TGTGCCAGCAGCCCCACAGGGGCGGAGGAAAAACTGTTTTTT. The chain is built from TRBV5-6 and TRBJ1-4; TRBD1 matches at 7 bases. The CDR3 has 14 amino acids. The V gene end was trimmed by 4 bases and the J gene end by 8 bases; junction bases not matched to a gene: 8. Germline values: CDR1 SGHDT, CDR2 YYEEEE.

The V call is TRBV12-5, the J call TRBJ2-2; 9 bases match TRBD1. Germline CDR1 is LGHNT and CDR2 is FRNRAP. Trimming at V came to 4 bases and at J to 5 bases, leaving 11 bases not matched to a gene. The CDR3 length is 17 residues. The CDR3 nucleotides read TGTGCTAGTGGTTCCTACGAGGGACAGGGCAGGACCGGGGAGCTGTTTTTT. Translated, it gives CASGSYEGQGRTGELFF.

The chain uses TRBV7-6 and TRBJ2-1; 7 bases are a match to TRBD2. The ends lost 4 bases at V and 7 bases at J; junction bases unmatched: 10. Germline CDR1 is SGHVS and CDR2 is FNYEAQ. CDR3 size: 15 residues. CDR3 region: CASSSLGGTGNEQFF. CDR3 sequence (DNA): TGTGCCAGCAGCTCCCTCGGGGGGACGGGGAATGAGCAGTTCTTC.

This chain uses TRBV5-1 with TRBJ1-1; D unclear. CDR1 is SGHRS, CDR2 YFSETQ, per germline. V was clipped by 2 bases and J by 0 bases, with 20 bases between them. This CDR3 comprises 18 residues. CDR3 residues: CASSFSPSTSRMNTEAFF. CDR3 sequence (DNA): TGCGCCAGCAGCTTTAGCCCATCGACGAGCCGAATGAACACTGAAGCTTTCTTT.

The chain is built from TRBV19 and TRBJ2-3; 16 positions match TRBD2. Germline V lookup: CDR1 LNHDA, CDR2 SQIVND (reference sequence). The CDR3 runs to 22 residues. V lost 11 bases, J lost 3 bases, and 26 bases stayed unmatched. The chain's CDR3 is CAPPSGLAGGPSTITGTDTQYF. In DNA, the CDR3 is TGTGCCCCCCCCTCGGGACTAGCGGGGGGGCCTAGTACGATCACGGGTACAGATACGCAGTATTTT.

The table lists this clone with a few counts. This rearrangement joins TRBV2 to TRBJ2-1; 8 bases are a match to TRBD2. CDR3 length equals 15 residues. Per the germline V gene, CDR1 is SNHLY and CDR2 is FYNNEI. The ends lost 4 bases at V and 1 base at J; junction bases unmatched: 3. The CDR3: CASSATSGSYNEQFF. The CDR3 DNA is TGTGCCAGCAGTGCAACTAGCGGATCCTACAATGAGCAGTTCTTC. The full variable domain, completed using reference TRBV2 and TRBJ2-1, is EPEVTQTPSHQVTQMGQEVILRCVPISNHLYFYWYRQILGQKVEFLVSFYNNEISEKSEIFDDQFSVERPDGSNFTLKIRSTKLEDSAMYFCASSATSGSYNEQFFGPGTRLTVL.

CDR3 amino acids: CASSIAGDEQYF. DNA of the CDR3: TGTGCCAGCAGCATAGCGGGCGACGAGCAGTACTTC. The rearrangement links TRBV6-5 to TRBJ2-7; 7 bases map to TRBD2. The V gene end was trimmed by 6 bases and the J gene end by 5 bases; junction bases not matched to a gene: 4. The germline gives CDR1 MNHEY, CDR2 SVGAGI. This CDR3 contains 12 residues.

This clone was seen a few times. Other nucleotide sequences from this sample produce the same CDR3. The rearrangement links TRBV5-1 to TRBJ1-1; D unclear. The CDR3 consists of 14 residues. V lost 0 bases and J 1 base, leaving 7 bases between the germline ends. The germline CDR1 and CDR2 sequences are SGHRS and YFSETQ. The CDR3 coding sequence is TGCGCCAGCAGCTTGGCCGGAGGGAACACTGAAGCTTTCTTT. Protein product: CASSLAGGNTEAFF.